This is a list of T cell receptor beta chains from one sample in a study of blood T cell repertoires in COVID-19. The data were produced by immunoSEQ multiplex PCR, yet TCRdb's version contains in-frame clones alone and is incomplete. This table holds approximately 330,000 clones, 80% to 90% found once. Sequencing input: PBMCs or T cells enriched from blood (not recorded which). These receptor sequences come from a woman in her forties with acute COVID-19. The CDR3 runs from the conserved cysteine through the conserved F or W. A D gene is named only where the DNA matches it firmly. The size entry is marked missing in some rows and otherwise reads once, few, many or a size class.

V	J	size	D	CDR3	DNA
TRBV5-1	TRBJ2-1	.	.	CASSLVGGSPNEQFF	TGCGCCAGCAGCTTGGTTGGCGGCAGCCCCAATGAGCAGTTCTTC
TRBV29-1	TRBJ1-1	.	TRBD1	CSGRQGRVTEAFF	TGCAGCGGTCGACAGGGTCGAGTCACTGAAGCTTTCTTT
TRBV6-5	TRBJ1-6	.	.	CASSYQGGSNSPLHF	TGTGCCAGCAGTTACCAGGGTGGTAGTAATTCACCCCTCCACTTT
TRBV7-9	TRBJ1-4	.	TRBD1	CASSSDRTGTEKLFF	TGTGCCAGCAGCTCCGATCGGACAGGGACTGAAAAACTGTTTTTT
TRBV5-6	TRBJ1-2	.	TRBD1	CASSLGDRVNGYTF	TGTGCCAGCAGCTTGGGGGACAGGGTGAATGGCTACACCTTC
TRBV12-5	TRBJ2-3	.	.	CASGSSGSTDTQYF	TGTGCTAGTGGTTCCTCGGGAAGCACAGATACGCAGTATTTT
TRBV7-2	TRBJ2-3	.	TRBD2	CASSFESGRVTDTQYF	TGTGCCAGCAGCTTCGAATCCGGGAGGGTCACAGATACGCAGTATTTT
TRBV4-3	TRBJ1-1	.	TRBD1	CASSPGGGRQDAEAFF	TGCGCCAGCAGCCCAGGGGGAGGACGGCAGGACGCTGAAGCTTTCTTT
TRBV15	TRBJ1-2	.	.	CATSRDRNYGYTF	TGTGCCACCAGCAGGGACAGAAACTATGGCTACACCTTC
TRBV6-5	TRBJ1-6	.	TRBD1	CASRGGQLFSPLHF	TGTGCCAGCAGGGGGGGACAGCTATTTTCACCCCTCCACTTT
TRBV2	TRBJ2-3	.	TRBD2	CASRGTSGITDTQYF	TGTGCCAGCAGGGGGACTAGCGGGATCACAGATACGCAGTATTTT
TRBV5-1	TRBJ1-4	.	.	CASSLPNPDEKLFF	TGCGCCAGCAGCTTGCCAAATCCGGATGAAAAACTGTTTTTT
TRBV19	TRBJ1-5	.	TRBD1	CASSAGQISNQPQHF	TGTGCCAGTAGTGCGGGACAGATTAGCAATCAGCCCCAGCATTTT
TRBV28	TRBJ2-1	.	.	CASSPPVRWDNEQFF	TGTGCCAGCAGTCCCCCCGTGCGGTGGGACAATGAGCAGTTCTTC
TRBV13	TRBJ1-6	.	TRBD1	CASSQGQGPTLHF	TGTGCCAGCAGTCAGGGACAGGGGCCCACCCTCCACTTT
TRBV3-1/TRBV3-2	TRBJ2-2	.	TRBD2	CASSQEGLAGGINTGELFF	TGTGCCAGCAGCCAAGAGGGGCTAGCGGGAGGGATTAACACCGGGGAGCTGTTTTTT
TRBV11-2	TRBJ2-3	.	.	CASSLGGLHKDTQYF	TGTGCCAGCAGCTTAGGCGGGCTACACAAAGATACGCAGTATTTT
TRBV5-4	TRBJ1-5	.	.	CASSLGGVGQPQHF	TGTGCCAGCAGCTTAGGAGGGGTTGGTCAGCCCCAGCATTTT
TRBV12-3/TRBV12-4	TRBJ2-7	.	TRBD2	CASSFSSGEQYF	TGTGCCAGCAGTTTTTCTAGCGGTGAGCAGTACTTC
TRBV5-1	TRBJ1-4	.	.	CASSLDPGRSEKLFF	TGCGCCAGCAGCTTGGACCCAGGGAGGAGTGAAAAACTGTTTTTT
TRBV5-4	TRBJ2-1	once	.	CASSGGVNNEQFF	TGTGCCAGCAGCGGCGGCGTCAACAATGAGCAGTTCTTC
TRBV18	TRBJ1-2	.	.	CASSPNLDGYTF	TGTGCCAGCTCACCCAACCTAGATGGCTACACCTTC
TRBV7-2	TRBJ2-1	.	.	CASTTRSSYNEQFF	TGTGCCAGCACGACTCGGAGCTCCTACAATGAGCAGTTCTTC
TRBV4-3	TRBJ2-5	.	TRBD1	CASSQEGTGGETQYF	TGCGCCAGCAGCCAAGAAGGGACAGGGGGAGAGACCCAGTACTTC
TRBV7-6	TRBJ2-2	once	.	CASSLIGGSVTGELFF	TGTGCCAGCAGCTTAATAGGAGGGTCGGTCACCGGGGAGCTGTTTTTT
TRBV29-1	TRBJ2-5	.	.	CSARKRLRETQYF	TGCAGCGCTAGAAAGAGGCTAAGAGAGACCCAGTACTTC
TRBV7-2	TRBJ2-3	.	TRBD1	CASSFRQGSTDTQYF	TGTGCCAGCAGCTTCCGACAGGGGAGCACAGATACGCAGTATTTT
TRBV5-5	TRBJ2-7	.	.	CASSLVGLYEQYF	TGTGCCAGCAGCTTGGTTGGTCTATACGAGCAGTACTTC
TRBV2	TRBJ1-4	many	TRBD1	CASSLGQVGEKLFF	TGTGCCAGCAGTCTTGGACAGGTGGGAGAAAAACTGTTTTTT
TRBV28	TRBJ2-3	.	.	CASSPGTEGTDTQYF	TGTGCCAGCAGTCCCGGGACTGAGGGCACAGATACGCAGTATTTT
TRBV6-2/TRBV6-3	TRBJ2-7	.	.	CASSFSGSYEQYF	TGTGCCAGCAGTTTTAGCGGCTCCTACGAGCAGTACTTC
TRBV7-2	TRBJ2-1	.	TRBD2	CASSLVFSGGAGKNNEQFF	TGTGCCAGCAGCTTAGTATTTAGCGGGGGGGCGGGTAAAAACAATGAGCAGTTCTTC
TRBV29-1	TRBJ1-1	.	TRBD1	CSVERDRIPEAFF	TGCAGCGTTGAAAGGGACAGGATCCCTGAAGCTTTCTTT
TRBV25-1	TRBJ1-6	few	.	CASRLGGAPSPLHF	TGTGCCAGCAGGCTTGGTGGGGCTCCTTCACCCCTCCACTTT
TRBV7-9	TRBJ2-5	.	.	CASSLDRLYQETQYF	TGTGCCAGCAGCTTAGACAGACTATACCAAGAGACCCAGTACTTC
TRBV6-1	TRBJ1-2	.	.	CASSEGSTAIYGYTF	TGTGCCAGCAGTGAAGGCTCGACAGCGATCTATGGCTACACCTTC
TRBV30	TRBJ1-3	once	.	CAWSVPEGNGNTIYF	TGTGCCTGGAGTGTACCGGAGGGAAACGGAAACACCATATATTTT
TRBV4-3	TRBJ1-3	once	.	CASSYTGTPGNTIYF	TGCGCCAGCAGCTATACAGGGACGCCTGGAAACACCATATATTTT
TRBV4-3	TRBJ1-2	.	.	CASSLKTATAFYGYTF	TGCGCCAGCAGCCTCAAAACTGCGACAGCTTTCTATGGCTACACCTTC
TRBV15	TRBJ2-5	.	.	CATSRDRGGEETQYF	TGTGCCACCAGCAGAGATAGGGGGGGAGAAGAGACCCAGTACTTC
TRBV12-5	TRBJ1-1	.	.	CASGLDAVANTEAFF	TGTGCTAGTGGTTTGGACGCGGTGGCGAACACTGAAGCTTTCTTT
TRBV20-1	TRBJ1-3	.	.	CSASVQSGNTIYF	TGCAGTGCTAGTGTCCAGTCTGGAAACACCATATATTTT
TRBV5-1	TRBJ1-4	.	.	CASSLWGGNEKLFF	TGCGCCAGCAGCTTGTGGGGGGGTAATGAAAAACTGTTTTTT
TRBV6-6	TRBJ2-2	.	TRBD1	CASSYKRTGNTGELFF	TGTGCCAGCAGTTATAAAAGGACAGGGAACACCGGGGAGCTGTTTTTT
TRBV4-1	TRBJ1-2	.	.	CASSQAKTDNYGYTF	TGCGCCAGCAGCCAAGCAAAGACAGATAACTATGGCTACACCTTC
TRBV10-1	TRBJ2-3	.	TRBD2	CASSASSGRERTDTQYF	TGCGCCAGCAGTGCTTCTAGCGGGAGAGAGAGGACAGATACGCAGTATTTT
TRBV7-3	TRBJ1-1	.	TRBD1	CASSPTGGAWTEAFF	TGTGCCAGCAGCCCAACAGGGGGCGCGTGGACTGAAGCTTTCTTT
TRBV19	TRBJ2-7	.	.	CASSDRDKTYEQYF	TGTGCCAGTAGTGACCGGGACAAGACCTACGAGCAGTACTTC
TRBV7-9	TRBJ2-3	.	TRBD1	CASSRRQGFGTDTQYF	TGTGCCAGCAGCCGTAGACAGGGGTTTGGTACAGATACGCAGTATTTT
TRBV6-5	TRBJ2-2	.	TRBD1	CASSLETGGLVGELFF	TGTGCCAGCAGTTTGGAGACAGGGGGCCTAGTGGGGGAGCTGTTTTTT
TRBV29-1	TRBJ1-2	few	.	CSVAGANYGYTF	TGCAGCGTTGCCGGGGCTAACTATGGCTACACCTTC
TRBV12-3/TRBV12-4	TRBJ1-1	.	.	CASSGIYTEAFF	TGTGCCAGCAGCGGGATTTACACTGAAGCTTTCTTT
TRBV7-2	TRBJ2-1	.	TRBD2	CASSLASGRTNEQFF	TGTGCCAGCAGCTTAGCGAGCGGGAGAACCAATGAGCAGTTCTTC